The 4 T cell receptor beta chains below all came from one sample that was sequenced in a study of T cell changes during pregnancy in multiple sclerosis. Profiled with immunoSEQ multiplex PCR; TCRdb holds only in-frame clones, not every one. The data show around 24,000 clones, approximately 86% seen once. This specimen was CD4+ T cells from peripheral blood mononuclear cells, taken in the second trimester of pregnancy. These receptors all come from a female donor in good health, enrolled as a control in a pregnancy study.

The rearrangement joins TRBV6-5 to TRBJ1-2; 9 bases line up with TRBD1. With 6 bases clipped from V and 4 bases from J, the junction kept 9 bases outside the gene matches. The CDR3 spans 15 residues. In germline, CDR1 is MNHEY, CDR2 SVGAGI. Written as DNA, the CDR3 is TGTGCCAGCAGCCCGGGGACAGGGACTAGCTATGGCTACACCTTC. This gives the protein CASSPGTGTSYGYTF.

The chain couples TRBV2 to TRBJ1-2; 11 bases are shared with TRBD1. Germline CDR1 and CDR2: SNHLY and FYNNEI. V shed 7 bases and J 8 bases; nucleotides not matched to a gene: 12. The CDR3 is 15 amino acids. The CDR3 spells CASTEDRGRDIGYTF. The CDR3 nucleotides read TGTGCCAGCACCGAGGACAGGGGGCGCGATATCGGCTACACCTTC.

The sample holds one count of this clone. V usage is TRBV4-1 and J usage is TRBJ2-7; 9 bases fit TRBD2. With 1 base clipped from V and 1 base from J, the junction kept 5 bases outside the gene matches. The CDR3 extends over 16 amino acids. CDR1 is MGHRA, CDR2 YSYEKL, per germline. Here the CDR3 reads CASSQAPGLASYEQYF. The CDR3 bases are TGCGCCAGCAGCCAAGCCCCGGGACTAGCTTCCTACGAGCAGTACTTC.

In its sample, this clone was seen a few times. The chain employs TRBV13 and TRBJ2-7; 14 bases are a match to TRBD2. V lost 4 bases and J lost 4; bases outside the gene matches: 12. The CDR3 has 18 residues. CDR1 PRHDT and CDR2 FYEKMQ come from the germline V gene (reference sequence). This chain's CDR3 is CASSSLRGLAGGKYEQYF. The CDR3 DNA reads TGTGCCAGCAGCTCGTTACGAGGACTAGCGGGGGGAAAGTACGAGCAGTACTTC.